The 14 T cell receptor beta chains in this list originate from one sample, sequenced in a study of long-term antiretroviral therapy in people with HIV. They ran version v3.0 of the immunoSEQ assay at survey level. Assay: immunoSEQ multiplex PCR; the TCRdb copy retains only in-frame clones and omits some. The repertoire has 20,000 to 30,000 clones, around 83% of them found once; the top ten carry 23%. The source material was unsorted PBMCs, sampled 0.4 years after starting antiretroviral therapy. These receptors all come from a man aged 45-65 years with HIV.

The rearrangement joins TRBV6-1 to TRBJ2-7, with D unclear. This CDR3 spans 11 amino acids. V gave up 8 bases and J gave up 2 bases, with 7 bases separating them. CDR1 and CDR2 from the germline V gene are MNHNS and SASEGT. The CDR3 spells CASSSPYEQYF. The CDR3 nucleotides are TGTGCCAGCTCCTCCCCCTACGAGCAGTACTTC.

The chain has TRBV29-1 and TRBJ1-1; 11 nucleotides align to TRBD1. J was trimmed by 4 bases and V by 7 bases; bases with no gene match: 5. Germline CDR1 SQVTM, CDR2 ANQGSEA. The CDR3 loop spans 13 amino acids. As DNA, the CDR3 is TGCAGCGCCGGACAGGGGGCCGGCACTGAAGCTTTCTTT. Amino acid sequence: CSAGQGAGTEAFF.

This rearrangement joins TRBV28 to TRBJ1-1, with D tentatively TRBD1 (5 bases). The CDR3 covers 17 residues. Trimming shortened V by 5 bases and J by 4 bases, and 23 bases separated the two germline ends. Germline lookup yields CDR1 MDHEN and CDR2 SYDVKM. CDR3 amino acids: CASSPPGPLPKGTEAFF. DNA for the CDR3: TGTGCCAGCAGTCCTCCGGGGCCCCTTCCTAAGGGCACTGAAGCTTTCTTT.

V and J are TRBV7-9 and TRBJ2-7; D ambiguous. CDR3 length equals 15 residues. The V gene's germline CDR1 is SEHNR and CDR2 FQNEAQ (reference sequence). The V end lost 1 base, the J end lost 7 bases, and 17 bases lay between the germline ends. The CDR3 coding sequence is TGTGCCAGCAGCTTAGGGCCCGAGCGAATTCGGGAGCAGTACTTC. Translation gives CASSLGPERIREQYF.

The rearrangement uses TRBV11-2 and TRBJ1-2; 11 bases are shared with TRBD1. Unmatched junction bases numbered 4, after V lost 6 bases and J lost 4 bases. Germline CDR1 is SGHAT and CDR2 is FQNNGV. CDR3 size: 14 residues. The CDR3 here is CASSPGTGGYGYTF. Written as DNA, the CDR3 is TGTGCCAGCAGTCCCGGGACAGGGGGCTATGGCTACACCTTC.

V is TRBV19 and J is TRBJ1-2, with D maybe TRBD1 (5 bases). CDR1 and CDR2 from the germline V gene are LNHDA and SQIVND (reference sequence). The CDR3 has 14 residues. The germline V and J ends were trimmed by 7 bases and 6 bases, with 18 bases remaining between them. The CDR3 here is CASTDNQGIDGYTF. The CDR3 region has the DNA TGTGCCAGTACCGATAATCAGGGAATAGATGGCTACACCTTC.

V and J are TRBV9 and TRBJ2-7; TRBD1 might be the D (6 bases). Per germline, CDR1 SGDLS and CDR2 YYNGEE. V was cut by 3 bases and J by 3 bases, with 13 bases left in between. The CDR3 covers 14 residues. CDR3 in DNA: TGTGCCAGCAGCGCCGAGGGACACAGCTACGAGCAGTACTTC. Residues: CASSAEGHSYEQYF.

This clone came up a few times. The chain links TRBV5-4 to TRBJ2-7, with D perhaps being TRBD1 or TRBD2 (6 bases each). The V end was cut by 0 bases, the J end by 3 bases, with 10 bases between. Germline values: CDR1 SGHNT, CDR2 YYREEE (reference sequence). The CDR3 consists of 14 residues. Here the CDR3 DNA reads TGTGCCAGCAGCTTGGTAGGGGGGAACTACGAGCAGTACTTC. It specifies CASSLVGGNYEQYF.

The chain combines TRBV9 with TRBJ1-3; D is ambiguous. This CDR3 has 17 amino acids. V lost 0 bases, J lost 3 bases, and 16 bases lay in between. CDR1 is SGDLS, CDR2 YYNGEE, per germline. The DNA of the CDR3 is TGTGCCAGCAGCGTAGGAGGGCCCGGCACGGATGGAAACACCATATATTTT. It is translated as CASSVGGPGTDGNTIYF.

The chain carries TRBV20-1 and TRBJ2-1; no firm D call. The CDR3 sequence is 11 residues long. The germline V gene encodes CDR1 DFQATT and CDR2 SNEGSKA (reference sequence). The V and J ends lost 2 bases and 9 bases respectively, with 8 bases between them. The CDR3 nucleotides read TGCAGTGCTAGAAGAGCTGTTGAGCAGTTCTTC. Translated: CSARRAVEQFF.

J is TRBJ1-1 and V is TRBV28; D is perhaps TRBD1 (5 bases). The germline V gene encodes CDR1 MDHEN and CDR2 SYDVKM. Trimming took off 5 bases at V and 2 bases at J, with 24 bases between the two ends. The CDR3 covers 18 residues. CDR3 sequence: CASSTLPGTPDLNTEAFF. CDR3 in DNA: TGTGCCAGCAGTACCCTCCCCGGGACCCCTGATCTCAACACTGAAGCTTTCTTT.

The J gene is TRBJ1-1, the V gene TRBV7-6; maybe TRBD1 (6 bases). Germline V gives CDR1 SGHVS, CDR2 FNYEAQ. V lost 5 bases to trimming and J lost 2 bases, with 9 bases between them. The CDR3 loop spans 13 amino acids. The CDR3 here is CASSRTANTEAFF. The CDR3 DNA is TGTGCCAGCAGCCGGACAGCCAACACTGAAGCTTTCTTT.

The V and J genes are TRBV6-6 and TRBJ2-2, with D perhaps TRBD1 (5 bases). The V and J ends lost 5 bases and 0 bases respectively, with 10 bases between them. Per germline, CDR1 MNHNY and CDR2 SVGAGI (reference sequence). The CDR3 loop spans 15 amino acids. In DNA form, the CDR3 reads TGTGCCAGCAGTCCTGGACAATCGAACACCGGGGAGCTGTTTTTT. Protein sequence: CASSPGQSNTGELFF.

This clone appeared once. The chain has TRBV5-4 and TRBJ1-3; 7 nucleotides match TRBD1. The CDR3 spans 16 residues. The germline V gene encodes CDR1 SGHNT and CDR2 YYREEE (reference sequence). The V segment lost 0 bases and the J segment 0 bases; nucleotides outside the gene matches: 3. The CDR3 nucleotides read TGTGCCAGCAGCTTGGGACAGGGACTCTCTGGAAACACCATATATTTT. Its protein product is CASSLGQGLSGNTIYF.